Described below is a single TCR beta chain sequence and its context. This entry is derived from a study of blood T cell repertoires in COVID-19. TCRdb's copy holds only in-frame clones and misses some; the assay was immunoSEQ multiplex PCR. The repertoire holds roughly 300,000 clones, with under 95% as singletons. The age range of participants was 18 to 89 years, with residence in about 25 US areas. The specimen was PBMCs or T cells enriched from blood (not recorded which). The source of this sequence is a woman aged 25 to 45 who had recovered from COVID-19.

Here the CDR3 DNA reads TGTGCCAGCAGCGCCGGAGCAAACGGAAACACCATATATTTT. It yields the protein CASSAGANGNTIYF. The rearrangement joins TRBV13 to TRBJ1-3; D call uncertain. CDR1 PRHDT and CDR2 FYEKMQ come from the germline V gene (reference sequence). Trimming cost V 5 bases and J 4 bases, with 12 bases left between them. This CDR3 comprises 14 residues.